The sample holds a few counts of the clone carrying this T cell receptor (beta chain). Per the germline V gene, CDR1 is GTSNPN and CDR2 is SVGIG (reference sequence). The CDR3 has 13 residues. V lost 5 bases and J lost 6, with 14 bases in between. The table came from immunoSEQ multiplex PCR; TCRdb's copy has only in-frame clones and leaves some out. This table has 90,000 or so clones, roughly 91% appearing once. The source of the sample is a study of OX40 agonist ivuxolimab in advanced cancers. The sample in question was CD4+ or CD8+ T cells sorted from blood, obtained in a trial of the OX40 agonist ivuxolimab. This receptor was identified in an adult with an advanced solid tumor such as melanoma, head and neck, liver or kidney cancer. The J gene is TRBJ1-5, the V gene TRBV30; D may be TRBD1 (6 bases). CDR3 sequence (DNA): TGTGCCTGGGGAAAACAGGGAGGTCAGCCCCAGCATTTT. It is translated as CAWGKQGGQPQHF.